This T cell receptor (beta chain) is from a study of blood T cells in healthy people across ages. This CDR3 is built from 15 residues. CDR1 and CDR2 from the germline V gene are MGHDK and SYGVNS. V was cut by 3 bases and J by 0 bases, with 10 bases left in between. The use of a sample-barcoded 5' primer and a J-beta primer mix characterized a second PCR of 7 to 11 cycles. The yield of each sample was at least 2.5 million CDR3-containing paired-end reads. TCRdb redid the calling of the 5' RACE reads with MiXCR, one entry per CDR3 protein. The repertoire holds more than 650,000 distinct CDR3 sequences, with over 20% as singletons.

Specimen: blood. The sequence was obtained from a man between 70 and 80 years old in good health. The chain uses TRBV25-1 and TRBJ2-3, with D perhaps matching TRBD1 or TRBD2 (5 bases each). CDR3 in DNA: TGTGCCAGCAGTGAGTTGGGGGTTAGCACAGATACGCAGTATTTT. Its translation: CASSELGVSTDTQYF. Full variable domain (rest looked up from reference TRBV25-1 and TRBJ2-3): EADIYQTPRYLVIGTGKKITLECSQTMGHDKMYWYQQDPGMELHLIHYSYGVNSTEKGDLSSESTVSRIRTEHFPLTLESARPSHTSQYLCASSELGVSTDTQYFGPGTRLTVL.